This T cell receptor beta chain comes out of a study of shared clonotypes between healthy human individuals. In the study overall: Three CD4 naive, three CD4 memory, two CD8 naive and one CD8 memory plate were used per donor.

The germline V gene encodes CDR1 MNHNS and CDR2 SASEGT. Trimming cost V 3 bases and J 5 bases, with 13 bases left between them. The CDR3 extends over 14 amino acids. It was 200 to 250 ng DNA, 31,000 or so T cell genomes, that sorted-subset replicate PCRs used. Under the authors' procedure: Without quality scores, immunoSEQ junctional reads could not be filtered like full-length reads. TCRdb keeps only in-frame clones here, not all; method: immunoSEQ multiplex PCR. V and J calls and clone size are given by that table; D and trimming were obtained from the DNA. There are 1.5 million to 2.5 million clones in the sample; over 85% occur only once, and 1.2% lies in the top ten. Naive CD8 cells comprised CD45RO-negative, CCR7-positively selected cells, excluding terminally differentiated effector memory CD45RA+ cells.

This rearrangement joins TRBV6-1 to TRBJ1-1; D uncertain. The source is a man younger than 35 in good health. The source material was naive CD8+ T cells sorted from blood. CDR3 nucleotide sequence: TGTGCCAGCAGTGAGGCCCTTGAGGGTACTGAAGCTTTCTTT. Amino acid sequence: CASSEALEGTEAFF.